One and the same sample provided the 5 T cell receptor beta chains below, sequenced in a study of cytomegalovirus exposure and HLA in healthy donors. Vbeta (60) and Jbeta (13) primers were used in the PCR. The protocol was immunoSEQ multiplex PCR, while the TCRdb copy is restricted to in-frame clones and leaves out a portion. Here the sample table reports 100,000 to 150,000 clones. Sequences were obtained from PBMCs. The receptors derive from a man aged 35 to 55 in good health and CMV-seronegative.

This chain connects TRBV9 to TRBJ2-3; TRBD2 might be the D (5 bases). The germline V gene has CDR1 SGDLS and CDR2 YYNGEE. Trimming removed 3 bases from V and 6 bases from J, with 11 bases in between. The CDR3 covers 13 residues. CDR3 nucleotide sequence: TGTGCCAGCAGCGGAGGGCCGGCCGATACGCAGTATTTT. This sequence encodes CASSGGPADTQYF.

The rearrangement links TRBV10-3 to TRBJ2-7; 12 bases are a match to TRBD2. V shed 9 bases, J shed 3 bases, and the junction held 6 bases outside the gene matches. The CDR3 consists of 14 residues. Germline V gene data show CDR1 as ENHRY and CDR2 as SYGVKD. The CDR3 protein is CAISTSGGHYEQYF. Written as DNA, the CDR3 is TGTGCCATTTCGACTAGCGGGGGACACTACGAGCAGTACTTC.

The chain carries TRBV6-1 and TRBJ1-5; possible D gene TRBD1, 5 bases. Germline V gives CDR1 MNHNS, CDR2 SASEGT. V shed 3 bases and J shed 0 bases, with 9 bases lying between them. CDR3 length: 15 residues. The CDR3 region has the DNA TGTGCCAGCAGTGACCGACAGAGTAGCAATCAGCCCCAGCATTTT. This gives the protein CASSDRQSSNQPQHF.

The genes are TRBV14 and TRBJ2-7, with D uncertain. The V end lost 4 bases, the J end lost 3 bases, and 7 bases lay between the germline ends. The CDR3 covers 12 residues. Germline V gives CDR1 SGHDN, CDR2 FVKESK. The CDR3 bases are TGTGCCAGCAGCCTAGTCGGCTACGAGCAGTACTTC. This sequence encodes CASSLVGYEQYF.

The genes are TRBV5-5 and TRBJ1-2; TRBD1 might be the D (6 bases). Germline V CDR1 and CDR2: SGHKS, YYEKEE (reference sequence). This CDR3 is built from 13 residues. Trimming removed 0 bases from V and 6 bases from J, with 9 bases in between. CDR3 region: CASSLVGGDGYTF. The CDR3, as DNA: TGTGCCAGCAGCTTGGTAGGGGGGGATGGCTACACCTTC.